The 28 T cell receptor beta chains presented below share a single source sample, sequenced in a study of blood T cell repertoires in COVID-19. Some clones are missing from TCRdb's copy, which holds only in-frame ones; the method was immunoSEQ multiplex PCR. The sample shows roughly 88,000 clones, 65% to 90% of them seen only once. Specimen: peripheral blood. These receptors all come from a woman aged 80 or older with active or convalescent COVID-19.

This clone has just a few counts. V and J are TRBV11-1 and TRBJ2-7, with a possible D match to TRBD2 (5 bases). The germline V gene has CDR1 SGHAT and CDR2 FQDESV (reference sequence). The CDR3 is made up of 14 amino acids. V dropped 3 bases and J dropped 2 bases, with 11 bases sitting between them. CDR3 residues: CASSLEDAAYEQYF. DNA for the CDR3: TGTGCCAGCAGCTTGGAGGACGCAGCCTACGAGCAGTACTTC.

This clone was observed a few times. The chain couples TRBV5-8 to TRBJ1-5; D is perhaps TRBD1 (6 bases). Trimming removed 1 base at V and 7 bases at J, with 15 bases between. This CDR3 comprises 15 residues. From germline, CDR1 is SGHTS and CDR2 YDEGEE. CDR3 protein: CASSLTGAGGQPQHF. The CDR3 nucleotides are TGTGCCAGCAGCTTGACGGGGGCGGGGGGACAGCCCCAGCATTTT.

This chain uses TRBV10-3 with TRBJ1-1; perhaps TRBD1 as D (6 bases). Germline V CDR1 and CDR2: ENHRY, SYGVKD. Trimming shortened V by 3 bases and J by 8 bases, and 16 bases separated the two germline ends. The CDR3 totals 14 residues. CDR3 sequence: CAISDVRGLKEAFF. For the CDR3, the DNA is TGTGCCATCAGTGACGTCAGGGGATTGAAGGAAGCTTTCTTT.

The CDR3 nucleotides read TGTGCCAGCAGTTTTTGGGACAGGGACGGCTACACCTTC. Translated, it gives CASSFWDRDGYTF. The genes are TRBV12-3 or TRBV12-4 and TRBJ1-2; 9 positions match TRBD1. This CDR3 is 13 amino acids long. Trimming cost V 3 bases and J 8 bases; bases outside gene matches: 4.

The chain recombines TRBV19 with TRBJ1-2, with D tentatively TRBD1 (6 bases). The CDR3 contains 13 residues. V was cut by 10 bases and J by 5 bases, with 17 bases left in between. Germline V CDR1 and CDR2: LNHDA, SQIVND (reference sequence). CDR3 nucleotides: TGTGCCACCCGGGGGGCAGGACTATATGGCTACACCTTC. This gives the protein CATRGAGLYGYTF. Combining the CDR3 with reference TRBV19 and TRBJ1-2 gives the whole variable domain DGGITQSPKYLFRKEGQNVTLSCEQNLNHDAMYWYRQDPGQGLRLIYYSQIVNDFQKGDIAEGYSVSREKKESFPLTVTSAQKNPTAFYLCATRGAGLYGYTFGSGTRLTVV.

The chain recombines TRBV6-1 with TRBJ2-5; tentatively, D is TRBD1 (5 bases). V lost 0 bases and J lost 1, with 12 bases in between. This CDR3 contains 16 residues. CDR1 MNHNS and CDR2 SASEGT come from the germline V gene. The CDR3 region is CASSEARRVIQETQYF. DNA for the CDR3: TGTGCCAGCAGTGAAGCACGCAGGGTAATCCAAGAGACCCAGTACTTC.

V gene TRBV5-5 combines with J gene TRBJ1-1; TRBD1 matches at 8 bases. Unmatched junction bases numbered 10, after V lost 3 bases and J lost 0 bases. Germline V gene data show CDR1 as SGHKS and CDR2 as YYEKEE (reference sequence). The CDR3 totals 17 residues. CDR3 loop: CASSYTHGQGLNTEAFF. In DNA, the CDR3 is TGTGCCAGCAGCTATACCCACGGACAGGGCTTGAACACTGAAGCTTTCTTT.

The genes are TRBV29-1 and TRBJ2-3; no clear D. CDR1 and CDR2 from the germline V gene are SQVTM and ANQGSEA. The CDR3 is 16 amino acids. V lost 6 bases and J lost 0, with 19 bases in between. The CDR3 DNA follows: TGCAGCGTGGGTCCTGCACGCGGCGGCAGCACAGATACGCAGTATTTT. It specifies CSVGPARGGSTDTQYF.

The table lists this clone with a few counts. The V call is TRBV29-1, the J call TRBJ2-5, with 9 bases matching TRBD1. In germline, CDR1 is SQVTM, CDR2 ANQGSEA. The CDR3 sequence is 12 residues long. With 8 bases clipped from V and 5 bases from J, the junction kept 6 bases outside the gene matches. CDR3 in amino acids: CSTAGQGETQYF. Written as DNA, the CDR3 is TGCAGCACCGCCGGACAGGGGGAGACCCAGTACTTC.

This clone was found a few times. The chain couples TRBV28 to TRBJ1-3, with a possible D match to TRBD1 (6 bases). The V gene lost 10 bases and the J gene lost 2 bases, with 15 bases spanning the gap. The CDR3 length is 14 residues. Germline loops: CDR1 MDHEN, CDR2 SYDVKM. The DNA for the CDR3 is TGTGCCATCAGCCTGACAGGCGCTGGAAACACCATATATTTT. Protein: CAISLTGAGNTIYF.

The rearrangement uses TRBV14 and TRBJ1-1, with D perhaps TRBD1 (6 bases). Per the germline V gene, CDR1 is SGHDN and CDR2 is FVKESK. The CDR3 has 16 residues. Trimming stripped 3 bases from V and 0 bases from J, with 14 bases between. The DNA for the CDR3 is TGTGCCAGCAGCCAGGATATGGACAGTATGAACACTGAAGCTTTCTTT. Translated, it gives CASSQDMDSMNTEAFF.

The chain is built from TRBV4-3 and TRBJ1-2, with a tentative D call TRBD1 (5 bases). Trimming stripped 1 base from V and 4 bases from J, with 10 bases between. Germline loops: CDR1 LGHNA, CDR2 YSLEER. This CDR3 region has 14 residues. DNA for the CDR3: TGCGCCAGCAGCCAAGCTACACAGGTCTATGGCTACACCTTC. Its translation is CASSQATQVYGYTF.

CDR3 nucleotides: TGTGCCAGCAGCCAGTGGACAGGGAGCACTGAAGCTTTCTTT. It encodes CASSQWTGSTEAFF. The gene calls are TRBV11-2 and TRBJ1-1, with TRBD1 identical over 8 bases. The CDR3 has 14 amino acids. Germline CDR1 and CDR2: SGHAT and FQNNGV. With V trimmed by 5 bases and J by 4 bases, 6 bases remained unmatched.

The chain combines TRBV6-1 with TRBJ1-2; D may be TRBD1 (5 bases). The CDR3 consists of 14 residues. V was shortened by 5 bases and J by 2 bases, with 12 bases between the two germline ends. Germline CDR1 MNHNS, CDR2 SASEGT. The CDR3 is CASSSYQGNYGYTF. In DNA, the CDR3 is TGTGCCAGCAGTTCGTACCAGGGAAACTATGGCTACACCTTC.

CDR3: CASRPGQGALEQYF. The CDR3, as DNA: TGCGCCAGCAGGCCGGGACAGGGGGCGCTTGAGCAGTACTTC. This chain connects TRBV4-1 to TRBJ2-7, with 12 bases lining up with TRBD1. Losses at the gene ends were 6 bases for V and 7 bases for J; bases not matched to a gene: 7. This CDR3 has 14 residues. Germline V gene data show CDR1 as MGHRA and CDR2 as YSYEKL.

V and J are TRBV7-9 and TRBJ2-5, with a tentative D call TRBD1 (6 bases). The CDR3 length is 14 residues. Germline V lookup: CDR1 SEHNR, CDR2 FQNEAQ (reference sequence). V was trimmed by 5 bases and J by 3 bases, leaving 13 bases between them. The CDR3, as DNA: TGTGCCAGCAGCCAAACAGGGACCGAAGAGACCCAGTACTTC. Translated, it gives CASSQTGTEETQYF.

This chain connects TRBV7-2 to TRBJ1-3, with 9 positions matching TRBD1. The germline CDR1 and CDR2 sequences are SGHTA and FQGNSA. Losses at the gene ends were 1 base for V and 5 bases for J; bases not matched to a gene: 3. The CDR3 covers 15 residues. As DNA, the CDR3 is TGTGCCAGCAGCTTAGGGGGACAGGGCAGAAACACCATATATTTT. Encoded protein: CASSLGGQGRNTIYF.

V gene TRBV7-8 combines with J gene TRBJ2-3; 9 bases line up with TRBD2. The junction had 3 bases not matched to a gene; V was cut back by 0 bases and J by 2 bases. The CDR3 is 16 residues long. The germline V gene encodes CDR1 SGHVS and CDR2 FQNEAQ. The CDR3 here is CASSLAAGGPTDTQYF. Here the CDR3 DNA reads TGTGCCAGCAGCTTAGCAGCGGGGGGACCCACAGATACGCAGTATTTT.

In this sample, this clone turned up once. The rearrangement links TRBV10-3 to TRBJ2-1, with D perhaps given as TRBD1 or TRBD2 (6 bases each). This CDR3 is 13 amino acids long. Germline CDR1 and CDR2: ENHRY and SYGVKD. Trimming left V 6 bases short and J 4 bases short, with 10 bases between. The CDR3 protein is CAIREGQYNEQFF. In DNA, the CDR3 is TGTGCCATCAGGGAGGGACAATACAATGAGCAGTTCTTC.

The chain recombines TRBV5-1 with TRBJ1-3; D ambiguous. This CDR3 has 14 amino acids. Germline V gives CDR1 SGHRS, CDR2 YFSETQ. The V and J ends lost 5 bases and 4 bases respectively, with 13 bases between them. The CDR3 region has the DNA TGCGCCAGCAGTGACGGAAGCGGGGGAAACACCATATATTTT. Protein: CASSDGSGGNTIYF. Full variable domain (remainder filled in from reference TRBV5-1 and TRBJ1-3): KAGVTQTPRYLIKTRGQQVTLSCSPISGHRSVSWYQQTPGQGLQFLFEYFSETQRNKGNFPGRFSGRQFSNSRSEMNVSTLELGDSALYLCASSDGSGGNTIYFGEGSWLTVV.

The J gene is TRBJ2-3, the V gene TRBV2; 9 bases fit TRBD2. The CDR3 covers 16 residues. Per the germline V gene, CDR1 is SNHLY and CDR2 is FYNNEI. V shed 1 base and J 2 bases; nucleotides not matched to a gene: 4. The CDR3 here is CASSEGGLASTDTQYF. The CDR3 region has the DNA TGTGCCAGCAGTGAAGGGGGACTAGCCTCCACAGATACGCAGTATTTT.

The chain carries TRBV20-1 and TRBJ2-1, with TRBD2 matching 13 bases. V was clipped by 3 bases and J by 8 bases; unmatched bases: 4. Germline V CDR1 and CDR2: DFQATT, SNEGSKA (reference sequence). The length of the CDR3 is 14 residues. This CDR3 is CSASWTSGSHEQFF. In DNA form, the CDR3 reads TGCAGTGCTAGTTGGACTAGCGGGAGCCATGAGCAGTTCTTC.

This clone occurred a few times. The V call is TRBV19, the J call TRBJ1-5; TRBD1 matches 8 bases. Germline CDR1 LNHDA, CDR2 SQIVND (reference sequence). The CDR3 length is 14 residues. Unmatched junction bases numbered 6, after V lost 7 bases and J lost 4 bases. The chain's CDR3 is CASTGTGLNQPQHF. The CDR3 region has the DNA TGTGCCAGTACGGGGACAGGCCTAAATCAGCCCCAGCATTTT.

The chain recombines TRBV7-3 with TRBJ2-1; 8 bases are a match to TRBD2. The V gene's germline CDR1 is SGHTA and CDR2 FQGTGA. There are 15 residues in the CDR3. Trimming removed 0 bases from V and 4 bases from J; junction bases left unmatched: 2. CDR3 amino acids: CASSLTSGTYNEQFF. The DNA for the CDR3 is TGTGCCAGCAGCTTAACTAGCGGGACATACAATGAGCAGTTCTTC.

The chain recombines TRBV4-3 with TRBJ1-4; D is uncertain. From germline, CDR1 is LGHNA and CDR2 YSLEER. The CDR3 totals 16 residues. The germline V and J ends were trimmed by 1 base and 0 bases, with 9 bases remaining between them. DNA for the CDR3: TGCGCCAGCAGCCAAGGTTCCAGATCAACTAATGAAAAACTGTTTTTT. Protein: CASSQGSRSTNEKLFF.

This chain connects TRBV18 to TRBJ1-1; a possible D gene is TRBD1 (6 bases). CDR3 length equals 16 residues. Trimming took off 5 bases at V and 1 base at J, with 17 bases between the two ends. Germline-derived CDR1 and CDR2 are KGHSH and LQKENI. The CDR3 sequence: CASSSQGYGANTEAFF. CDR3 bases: TGTGCCAGCTCATCCCAGGGGTACGGGGCGAACACTGAAGCTTTCTTT.

DNA of the CDR3: TGTGCCACCAGCCCGCCGGGACAGGGAGGAGTGGGAGAGACCCAGTACTTC. This codes for CATSPPGQGGVGETQYF. This chain joins TRBV15 and TRBJ2-5, with 9 bases matching TRBD1. V trimming: 5 bases; J trimming: 4 bases; junction bases outside the gene matches: 14. This CDR3 spans 17 amino acids. Germline CDR1 and CDR2: LNHNV and YYDKDF (reference sequence).

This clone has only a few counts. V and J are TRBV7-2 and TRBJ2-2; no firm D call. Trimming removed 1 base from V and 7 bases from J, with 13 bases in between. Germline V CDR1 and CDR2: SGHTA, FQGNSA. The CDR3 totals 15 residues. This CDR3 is CASSLEALPHGELFF. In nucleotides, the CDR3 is TGTGCCAGCAGCTTAGAAGCCCTCCCCCACGGGGAGCTGTTTTTT.